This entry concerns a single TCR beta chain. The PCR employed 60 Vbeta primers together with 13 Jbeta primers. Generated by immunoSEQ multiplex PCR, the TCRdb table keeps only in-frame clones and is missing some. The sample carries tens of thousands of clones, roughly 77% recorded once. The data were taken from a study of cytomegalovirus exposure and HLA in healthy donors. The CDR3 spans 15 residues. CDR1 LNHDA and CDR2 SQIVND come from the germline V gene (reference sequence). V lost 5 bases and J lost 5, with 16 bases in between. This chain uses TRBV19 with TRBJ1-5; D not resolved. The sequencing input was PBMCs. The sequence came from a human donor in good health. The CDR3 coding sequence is TGTGCCAGTAGTCCGGGATCCGGTGGGTATCAGCCCCAGCATTTT. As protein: CASSPGSGGYQPQHF.